The rows below give T cell receptor beta chains drawn from one sample of a study of spatial heterogeneity in lung cancer. TCRdb re-called the 5' RACE reads with MiXCR, one entry per CDR3 protein. Here the sample spans 43,000 or so distinct CDR3 sequences, approximately 7% being singletons. Sequenced material: PBMCs, taken at surgery. These receptors originate from a female donor with early-stage non-small cell lung cancer. Both conserved end residues are part of each CDR3. D genes are given only for firm matches. Part of the rows lack a size; the others show once, few, many or a class for expanded clones.

J gene: TRBJ1-2
V gene: TRBV7-2
clone size: many
D gene: -
CDR3 DNA: TGTGCCAGCAGCGACACTAACTATGGCTACACCTTC
CDR3 protein: CASSDTNYGYTF

J gene: TRBJ2-4
V gene: TRBV24-1
clone size: many
D gene: -
CDR3 DNA: TGTGCCACCAGTGATGGTCAGATAGCCAAAAACATTCAGTACTTC
CDR3 protein: CATSDGQIAKNIQYF

J gene: TRBJ2-3
V gene: TRBV15
clone size: many
D gene: -
CDR3 DNA: TGTGCCACCAGCAGGGAACTAGCAGCTAGCACAGATACGCAGTATTTT
CDR3 protein: CATSRELAASTDTQYF

J gene: TRBJ2-5
V gene: TRBV6-6
clone size: many
D gene: TRBD1
CDR3 DNA: TGTGCCAGCAGTTACTCGAGTACAGGGGAAAAAGAGACCCAGTACTTC
CDR3 protein: CASSYSSTGEKETQYF

J gene: TRBJ2-1
V gene: TRBV5-6
clone size: few
D gene: -
CDR3 DNA: TGTGCCAGCACCAGGGTCGAAGAGCAGTTCTTC
CDR3 protein: CASTRVEEQFF

J gene: TRBJ1-1
V gene: TRBV29-1
clone size: few
D gene: -
CDR3 DNA: TGCAGCGTTTACGAGACAGGCATCACTGAAGCTTTCTTT
CDR3 protein: CSVYETGITEAFF

J gene: TRBJ2-7
V gene: TRBV18
clone size: few
D gene: TRBD1
CDR3 DNA: TGTGCCAGCTTACCCCAGGCGGACAGGCATCACGAGCAGTACTTC
CDR3 protein: CASLPQADRHHEQYF

J gene: TRBJ1-2
V gene: TRBV7-2
clone size: many
D gene: TRBD1
CDR3 DNA: TGTGCCAGCAGCTTATCCGGGACAGGGGGTGGCTACACCTTC
CDR3 protein: CASSLSGTGGGYTF

J gene: TRBJ2-3
V gene: TRBV6-6
clone size: few
D gene: -
CDR3 DNA: TGTGCCAGCAGTTACAGGGACGGCACAGATACGCAGTATTTT
CDR3 protein: CASSYRDGTDTQYF

J gene: TRBJ1-2
V gene: TRBV2
clone size: few
D gene: -
CDR3 DNA: TGTGCCAGCTCCCGGGAGAGCGACTATGGCTACACCTTC
CDR3 protein: CASSRESDYGYTF

J gene: TRBJ2-6
V gene: TRBV5-1
clone size: many
D gene: TRBD1
CDR3 DNA: TGCGCCAGCAGCTCCCCCAGTGCAGGGGGCTTGTCTGGGGCCAACGTCCTGACTTTC
CDR3 protein: CASSSPSAGGLSGANVLTF

J gene: TRBJ2-7
V gene: TRBV2
clone size: many
D gene: -
CDR3 DNA: TGTGCCAGCAGCCCCGGGACGCCGTACGAGCAGTACTTC
CDR3 protein: CASSPGTPYEQYF

J gene: TRBJ2-1
V gene: TRBV7-2
clone size: few
D gene: TRBD2
CDR3 DNA: TGTGCCAGCAGCCCGCGGGGGGCGGGGCGAGAGCAGTTCTTC
CDR3 protein: CASSPRGAGREQFF

J gene: TRBJ1-1
V gene: TRBV3-1
clone size: -
D gene: -
CDR3 DNA: TGTGCCAGTTTCGGGGAAGTGAACACTGACGCTTTCTTT
CDR3 protein: CASFGEVNTDAFF

J gene: TRBJ2-6
V gene: TRBV27
clone size: -
D gene: -
CDR3 DNA: TGTGCCAGCCGCAGTTCGGGGTCAGGGGCCAACGTCCTGACTTTC
CDR3 protein: CASRSSGSGANVLTF

J gene: TRBJ2-7
V gene: TRBV9
clone size: many
D gene: TRBD2
CDR3 DNA: TGTGCCAGCAGCGCAATAGCGGGGTCCTACGAGCAGTACTTC
CDR3 protein: CASSAIAGSYEQYF

J gene: TRBJ2-2
V gene: TRBV6-4
clone size: -
D gene: -
CDR3 DNA: TGTGCCAGCAGTTACCAAACCGGGGACATCGGGGAGCTGTTTTTT
CDR3 protein: CASSYQTGDIGELFF

J gene: TRBJ2-1
V gene: TRBV2
clone size: many
D gene: -
CDR3 DNA: TGTGCCAGCAGTCGGGGACTCTTTAATGAGCAGTTCTTC
CDR3 protein: CASSRGLFNEQFF

J gene: TRBJ2-3
V gene: TRBV29-1
clone size: many
D gene: TRBD1
CDR3 DNA: TGCAGCGTTGAAGGGGCGACAGGGGTTGTGGATACGCAGTATTTT
CDR3 protein: CSVEGATGVVDTQYF

J gene: TRBJ1-1
V gene: TRBV3-1
clone size: -
D gene: -
CDR3 DNA: TGTGCCAGCAGCCAAGGAAATACGGGCAGCGAAGCTTTCTTT
CDR3 protein: CASSQGNTGSEAFF

J gene: TRBJ2-3
V gene: TRBV5-1
clone size: many
D gene: -
CDR3 DNA: TGCGCCAGCAGCCCCAACCCGGGTTTCACAGATACGCAGTATTTT
CDR3 protein: CASSPNPGFTDTQYF

J gene: TRBJ1-5
V gene: TRBV12-5
clone size: few
D gene: -
CDR3 DNA: TGTGCTAGGAGCCGCGGTGGCAAGTGTGGCAATCAGCCCCAGCATTTT
CDR3 protein: CARSRGGKCGNQPQHF

J gene: TRBJ2-3
V gene: TRBV4-1
clone size: -
D gene: -
CDR3 DNA: TGCGCCAGCAGCCACACAGATACGCAGTATTTT
CDR3 protein: CASSHTDTQYF

J gene: TRBJ2-1
V gene: TRBV12-3/TRBV12-4
clone size: -
D gene: -
CDR3 DNA: TGTGTCAGCAGCTTAACCCCCAGGGAAAATGAGCAGTTCTTC
CDR3 protein: CVSSLTPRENEQFF

J gene: TRBJ2-3
V gene: TRBV3-1
clone size: -
D gene: -
CDR3 DNA: TGTGCCAGCAGCCCGAGGGGCACAGATACGCAGTATTTT
CDR3 protein: CASSPRGTDTQYF

J gene: TRBJ2-1
V gene: TRBV11-2
clone size: few
D gene: TRBD2
CDR3 DNA: TGTGCCAGCAGCCTATACTCGGTGGGACTAGCTCCCTATGAGCAGTTCTTC
CDR3 protein: CASSLYSVGLAPYEQFF

J gene: TRBJ1-1
V gene: TRBV3-1
clone size: many
D gene: TRBD1
CDR3 DNA: TGTGCCAGCAGCCAATCCCGGGACAGTCCCATGAACACTGAAGCTTTCTTT
CDR3 protein: CASSQSRDSPMNTEAFF

J gene: TRBJ2-3
V gene: TRBV5-1
clone size: many
D gene: -
CDR3 DNA: TGCGCCAGCAGCTTGGAAGGCACAGATACGCAGTATTTT
CDR3 protein: CASSLEGTDTQYF

J gene: TRBJ2-5
V gene: TRBV5-6
clone size: many
D gene: -
CDR3 DNA: TGTGCCAGCACCCGCCTAGAGAAAAGTCAAGAGACCCAGTACTTC
CDR3 protein: CASTRLEKSQETQYF

J gene: TRBJ2-6
V gene: TRBV19
clone size: few
D gene: -
CDR3 DNA: TGTGCCAGCGTCGCAGGGCAGCACGTCCTGACTTTC
CDR3 protein: CASVAGQHVLTF

J gene: TRBJ2-6
V gene: TRBV7-2
clone size: few
D gene: -
CDR3 DNA: TGTGCCAGCAGCTTACGAGGGTCTGGGGCCAACGTCCTGACTTTC
CDR3 protein: CASSLRGSGANVLTF

J gene: TRBJ2-3
V gene: TRBV6-5
clone size: many
D gene: -
CDR3 DNA: TGTGCCAGCAGCCCGGTAGCCCGGGGTACGCAGTATTTT
CDR3 protein: CASSPVARGTQYF

J gene: TRBJ1-6
V gene: TRBV20-1
clone size: many
D gene: -
CDR3 DNA: TGCAGTGCCACCAAAAATGAAGGGAGGGATTCACCCCTCCACTTT
CDR3 protein: CSATKNEGRDSPLHF

J gene: TRBJ2-7
V gene: TRBV12-3/TRBV12-4
clone size: few
D gene: TRBD1
CDR3 DNA: TGTGCCAGCAGAGCGACAGGGAACGGCGAGCAGTACTTC
CDR3 protein: CASRATGNGEQYF

J gene: TRBJ2-7
V gene: TRBV28
clone size: -
D gene: TRBD2
CDR3 DNA: TGTGCCAGCAGCCCCCTCGGCGGGGGATGGGGTAGCGAGCAGTACTTC
CDR3 protein: CASSPLGGGWGSEQYF

J gene: TRBJ1-1
V gene: TRBV29-1
clone size: -
D gene: -
CDR3 DNA: TGCAGCGTTGTCGGTCAGAAGAACACTGAAGCTTTCTTT
CDR3 protein: CSVVGQKNTEAFF

J gene: TRBJ2-5
V gene: TRBV5-1
clone size: many
D gene: -
CDR3 DNA: TGCGCCAGCTCCCGGGACGTTTGGTACCAGGAGACCCAGTACTTC
CDR3 protein: CASSRDVWYQETQYF

J gene: TRBJ1-1
V gene: TRBV2
clone size: many
D gene: -
CDR3 DNA: TGTGCCAGCAGTGAAGTTCGGGGAGAAGCTTTCTTT
CDR3 protein: CASSEVRGEAFF

J gene: TRBJ2-7
V gene: TRBV5-1
clone size: few
D gene: TRBD1
CDR3 DNA: TGCGCCAGCAGCATATCGACAGGGTCCTACGAGCAGTACTTC
CDR3 protein: CASSISTGSYEQYF

J gene: TRBJ2-7
V gene: TRBV18
clone size: -
D gene: TRBD2
CDR3 DNA: TGTGCCAGCTCCCCGGGACTAGCGGGGGGGCGTGTCGAGCAGTACTTC
CDR3 protein: CASSPGLAGGRVEQYF

J gene: TRBJ1-1
V gene: TRBV7-9
clone size: many
D gene: -
CDR3 DNA: TGTGCCAGCAGCCCAGCTTCCTACACTGAAGCTTTCTTT
CDR3 protein: CASSPASYTEAFF

J gene: TRBJ2-7
V gene: TRBV15
clone size: many
D gene: TRBD1
CDR3 DNA: TGTGCCACCAGCAATTACAGGGGGCCCTACGAGCAGTACTTC
CDR3 protein: CATSNYRGPYEQYF

J gene: TRBJ1-1
V gene: TRBV7-9
clone size: few
D gene: -
CDR3 DNA: TGTGCCAGCAGCTTAGGGAGCCTGAACACTGAAGCTTTCTTT
CDR3 protein: CASSLGSLNTEAFF

J gene: TRBJ2-7
V gene: TRBV6-8
clone size: many
D gene: -
CDR3 DNA: TGTGCCAGCAGTTACTCGAGGGGCCCTAGCTCCTACGAGCAGTACTTC
CDR3 protein: CASSYSRGPSSYEQYF

J gene: TRBJ2-2
V gene: TRBV2
clone size: many
D gene: TRBD1
CDR3 DNA: TGTGCCAGCAGATACGGACAGGGCCTCACCTCCTCGAACACCGGGGAGCTGTTTTTT
CDR3 protein: CASRYGQGLTSSNTGELFF

J gene: TRBJ2-5
V gene: TRBV6-2/TRBV6-3
clone size: many
D gene: TRBD2
CDR3 DNA: TGTGCCAGCAGTTACGGTTTGACCACTAGCGGGGGAGAGACCCAGTACTTC
CDR3 protein: CASSYGLTTSGGETQYF

J gene: TRBJ1-2
V gene: TRBV19
clone size: once
D gene: -
CDR3 DNA: TGTGCCACAACAGCTTTCGGGGGATCTAACTATGGCTACACCTTC
CDR3 protein: CATTAFGGSNYGYTF

J gene: TRBJ1-3
V gene: TRBV20-1
clone size: -
D gene: -
CDR3 DNA: TGCAGCTCAGGACCCTCTGGAAACACCATATATTTT
CDR3 protein: CSSGPSGNTIYF

J gene: TRBJ1-6
V gene: TRBV4-1
clone size: few
D gene: -
CDR3 DNA: TGCGCCAGCAGCCAAGATCAACCGGAGAATTCACCCCTCCACTTT
CDR3 protein: CASSQDQPENSPLHF

J gene: TRBJ2-3
V gene: TRBV15
clone size: many
D gene: -
CDR3 DNA: TGTGCCACCAGCCGTAGCACAGATACGCAGTATTTT
CDR3 protein: CATSRSTDTQYF

J gene: TRBJ2-7
V gene: TRBV12-5
clone size: many
D gene: TRBD1
CDR3 DNA: TGTGCTAGTGGCCAAGGGGGCGAGGAGCAGTACTTC
CDR3 protein: CASGQGGEEQYF

J gene: TRBJ2-3
V gene: TRBV27
clone size: many
D gene: -
CDR3 DNA: TGTGCCAGCAGTTTTGACAGAGACACAGATACGCAGTATTTT
CDR3 protein: CASSFDRDTDTQYF

J gene: TRBJ2-3
V gene: TRBV11-2
clone size: many
D gene: -
CDR3 DNA: TGTGCCAGCAGCTTAGTTGGCGGGAGCACAGATACGCAGTATTTT
CDR3 protein: CASSLVGGSTDTQYF

J gene: TRBJ2-3
V gene: TRBV29-1
clone size: many
D gene: -
CDR3 DNA: TGCAGCGTGGCTCGGGACTCCACTAGCACAGATACGCAGTATTTT
CDR3 protein: CSVARDSTSTDTQYF

J gene: TRBJ2-4
V gene: TRBV7-2
clone size: few
D gene: TRBD2
CDR3 DNA: TGTGCCAGCAGCCCGGCGGGGGTTCATCAGTACTTC
CDR3 protein: CASSPAGVHQYF

J gene: TRBJ2-7
V gene: TRBV29-1
clone size: -
D gene: -
CDR3 DNA: TGCAGCGTTGGACAAAGCTCCTACGAGCAGTACTTC
CDR3 protein: CSVGQSSYEQYF

J gene: TRBJ2-2
V gene: TRBV7-2
clone size: few
D gene: TRBD2
CDR3 DNA: TGTGCCAGCAGCGCAACCGGGACTAGGAACACCGGGGAGCTGTTTTTT
CDR3 protein: CASSATGTRNTGELFF

J gene: TRBJ2-5
V gene: TRBV4-1
clone size: many
D gene: TRBD1
CDR3 DNA: TGCGCCAGCAGCCCCACAGGGGGCGCGGCAGAGACCCAGTACTTC
CDR3 protein: CASSPTGGAAETQYF

J gene: TRBJ1-1
V gene: TRBV28
clone size: many
D gene: -
CDR3 DNA: TGTGCCAGCAGCCGAACCCCGAGGGGAGCTTTCTTT
CDR3 protein: CASSRTPRGAFF

J gene: TRBJ2-5
V gene: TRBV2
clone size: many
D gene: -
CDR3 DNA: TGTGCCAGCACTTTCTTCCGCCAAGAGACCCAGTACTTC
CDR3 protein: CASTFFRQETQYF